This T cell receptor (beta chain) was retrieved from a study of T cell clonality in common variable immunodeficiency. General study results and limits: CVID subjects showed higher TCRbeta clonality than healthy controls. Repertoire-complication correlations in CVID were limited by patient heterogeneity. In common variable immunodeficiency, TCR beta chains reportedly carried fewer deletions and N-nucleotide insertions. What drives increased CVID clonality needs T cell subpopulation sequencing.

Germline V gene lookup returns CDR1 SGHRS and CDR2 YFSETQ. This CDR3 is 16 amino acids long. The ends were cut back, 0 bases at V and 1 base at J, with 10 bases in the middle. In this sample, this clone turned up many times. Its antigen is currently unknown. The read halts 3 residues ahead of the CDR3 end, with the missing end drawn from the germline J gene. Sequencing was performed with immunoSEQ multiplex PCR; in TCRdb, only in-frame clones are kept and a portion is missing. The record shows 35,000 to 50,000 clones for this sample, with no singletons present. The source material was peripheral blood mononuclear cells. The chain is built from TRBV5-1 and TRBJ2-2; TRBD2 might be the D (7 bases). The origin of this receptor is a person between 18 and 70 years old in good health. The chain's CDR3 is CASSLEGGVNTGELFF. CDR3 DNA (partial): TGCGCCAGCAGCTTGGAGGGGGGGGTGAACACCGGGGAG.